Following are 21 T cell receptor beta chains from one sample sequenced in a study of blood T cell repertoires in COVID-19. The table came from immunoSEQ multiplex PCR; TCRdb's copy has only in-frame clones and leaves some out. This repertoire shows some 200,000 clones, roughly nine tenths found once; its top ten account for 0.6% to 0.9%. The sequencing input was peripheral blood. The receptors were gathered from a woman between 65 and 79 years old with acute or convalescent COVID-19.

The V and J genes are TRBV19 and TRBJ1-1; D might be TRBD1 (6 bases). The germline gives CDR1 LNHDA, CDR2 SQIVND (reference sequence). This CDR3 comprises 14 residues. Trimming removed 7 bases from V and 2 bases from J, with 14 bases in between. The CDR3 loop is CASTHRDRNTEAFF. CDR3 bases: TGTGCCAGTACTCACAGGGATAGAAACACTGAAGCTTTCTTT. Full variable domain (remainder filled in from reference TRBV19 and TRBJ1-1): DGGITQSPKYLFRKEGQNVTLSCEQNLNHDAMYWYRQDPGQGLRLIYYSQIVNDFQKGDIAEGYSVSREKKESFPLTVTSAQKNPTAFYLCASTHRDRNTEAFFGQGTRLTVV.

This chain links TRBV24-1 with TRBJ2-6; a weak D match, TRBD2 (6 bases). This CDR3 has 15 residues. Trimming took 5 bases from V and 2 from J, leaving 9 bases between them. Germline V gives CDR1 KGHDR, CDR2 SFDVKD. The CDR3 nucleotides are TGTGCCACCAGTGCTAGCGATCCTGGGGCCAACGTCCTGACTTTC. Its protein product is CATSASDPGANVLTF.

A single count supports this clone. This chain uses TRBV5-1 with TRBJ1-2, with no clear D. The CDR3 totals 15 residues. V was cut by 4 bases and J by 4 bases, with 17 bases left in between. Germline V gene data show CDR1 as SGHRS and CDR2 as YFSETQ. The CDR3 loop reads CASSPAPGSFYGYTF. The DNA for the CDR3 is TGCGCCAGCAGCCCGGCTCCAGGTTCGTTCTATGGCTACACCTTC.

This chain uses TRBV5-1 with TRBJ2-2; D call uncertain. The germline V gene encodes CDR1 SGHRS and CDR2 YFSETQ. This CDR3 has 14 amino acids. V lost 1 base to trimming and J lost 4 bases, with 8 bases between them. The CDR3 reads CASSLLQSTGELFF. The CDR3 DNA reads TGCGCCAGCAGCTTGTTACAGAGCACCGGGGAGCTGTTTTTT.

This clone came up a few times. The chain employs TRBV6-5 and TRBJ2-3, with 10 bases aligning to TRBD1. The CDR3 has 14 amino acids. J gave up 3 bases and V 9 bases, and 6 bases lay outside the gene matches. CDR1 and CDR2 (germline): MNHEY, SVGAGI. CDR3 DNA: TGTGCCAGTACGGGACAGGGGTGGACAGATACGCAGTATTTT. This codes for CASTGQGWTDTQYF.

This sequence joins TRBV27 and TRBJ1-4; 9 nucleotides line up with TRBD1. Trimming took 3 bases from V and 14 from J; bases not matched to a gene: 7. Germline V lookup: CDR1 MNHEY, CDR2 SMNVEV (reference sequence). CDR3 length equals 13 residues. The CDR3 nucleotides are TGTGCCAGCAGTTTCAGACAGGGGGGGAGGCTGTTTTTT. Encoded protein: CASSFRQGGRLFF.

The chain carries TRBV5-4 and TRBJ2-7, with D uncertain. There are 16 residues in the CDR3. Trimming took off 4 bases at V and 4 bases at J, with 21 bases between the two ends. The germline gives CDR1 SGHNT, CDR2 YYREEE (reference sequence). DNA of the CDR3: TGTGCCAGCAGCCCCCTCCCGATTGGCCACAATTACGAGCAGTACTTC. Encoded protein: CASSPLPIGHNYEQYF.

The chain carries TRBV9 and TRBJ1-6; D is undetermined. V lost 3 bases and J 13 bases, leaving 11 bases between the germline ends. The CDR3 loop spans 12 amino acids. The V gene's germline CDR1 is SGDLS and CDR2 YYNGEE. Here the CDR3 reads CASSETSTPLHF. The CDR3 DNA sequence: TGTGCCAGCAGCGAAACATCAACGCCCCTCCACTTT.

This sequence joins TRBV27 and TRBJ2-7; 7 nucleotides align to TRBD1. Trimming at V came to 6 bases and at J to 3 bases, leaving 11 bases not matched to a gene. The CDR3 has 15 residues. CDR1 MNHEY and CDR2 SMNVEV come from the germline V gene (reference sequence). CDR3 coding DNA: TGTGCCAGCAGCCCCTCCGGGACAGTCCGCTACGAGCAGTACTTC. It is translated as CASSPSGTVRYEQYF.

The V call is TRBV28, the J call TRBJ2-7; TRBD2 aligns across 10 bases. The CDR3 is made up of 13 amino acids. The trim removed 7 bases at V and 3 bases at J, leaving 3 bases unmatched. In germline, CDR1 is MDHEN, CDR2 SYDVKM. Here the CDR3 DNA reads TGTGCCAGCAACCCTAGCGGGAGCTACGAGCAGTACTTC. Protein sequence: CASNPSGSYEQYF.

The rearrangement links TRBV13 to TRBJ1-6; D ambiguous. The germline V gene has CDR1 PRHDT and CDR2 FYEKMQ (reference sequence). The length of the CDR3 is 18 residues. Trimming cost V 4 bases and J 0 bases, with 16 bases left between them. CDR3 coding DNA: TGTGCCAGCAGCTCTCTTCTTCGGGGAAGCTCCTATAATTCACCCCTCCACTTT. Amino acid sequence: CASSSLLRGSSYNSPLHF. Full variable domain (remainder filled in from reference TRBV13 and TRBJ1-6): AAGVIQSPRHLIKEKRETATLKCYPIPRHDTVYWYQQGPGQDPQFLISFYEKMQSDKGSIPDRFSAQQFSDYHSELNMSSLELGDSALYFCASSSLLRGSSYNSPLHFGNGTRLTVT.

This clone was seen only once. The V and J genes are TRBV2 and TRBJ2-1, with TRBD2 matching over 11 bases. Germline V CDR1 and CDR2: SNHLY, FYNNEI. V dropped 2 bases and J dropped 10; count of bases not matched to a gene: 7. This CDR3 contains 15 residues. CDR3 residues: CASSENSGGAREQFF. In nucleotides, the CDR3 is TGTGCCAGCAGTGAAAATAGCGGGGGGGCAAGAGAGCAGTTCTTC.

The chain couples TRBV7-2 to TRBJ2-4; 10 bases are a match to TRBD2. CDR1 SGHTA and CDR2 FQGNSA come from the germline V gene. Losses at the gene ends were 1 base for V and 0 bases for J; bases not matched to a gene: 9. The CDR3 has 19 residues. The CDR3 nucleotides read TGTGCCAGCAGCTTAGTCCCAGCGGGGGGGTCTCTAGCCAAAAACATTCAGTACTTC. As protein: CASSLVPAGGSLAKNIQYF.

The V and J genes are TRBV3-1 (or the pseudogene TRBV3-2) and TRBJ2-3; possible D gene TRBD1, 5 bases. The V end lost 4 bases, the J end lost 4 bases, and 18 bases lay between the germline ends. The germline gives CDR1 LGHDT, CDR2 YNNKEL (reference sequence). This CDR3 comprises 16 residues. The CDR3 DNA reads TGTGCCAGCAGCCCCTGGGGCCAGTTAAAGGCAGATACGCAGTATTTT. Protein product: CASSPWGQLKADTQYF.

The CDR3 sequence is CASSSGVRAFF. CDR3 bases: TGCGCCAGCAGCTCGGGGGTTAGGGCTTTCTTT. This chain joins TRBV5-1 and TRBJ1-1; a weak D match, TRBD1 (5 bases). Trimming removed 3 bases at V and 11 bases at J, with 11 bases between. The CDR3 contains 11 residues. CDR1 and CDR2 (germline): SGHRS, YFSETQ.

This clone was found once. The rearrangement uses TRBV19 and TRBJ2-2, with TRBD1 identical over 7 bases. This CDR3 comprises 15 residues. Per the germline V gene, CDR1 is LNHDA and CDR2 is SQIVND (reference sequence). With 7 bases clipped from V and 0 bases from J, the junction kept 5 bases outside the gene matches. CDR3 sequence reads: CASISQGANTGELFF. DNA for the CDR3: TGTGCCAGTATCTCTCAGGGGGCGAACACCGGGGAGCTGTTTTTT.

The chain has TRBV6-1 and TRBJ2-1; D perhaps matches TRBD2 (6 bases). The V end lost 1 base, the J end lost 6 bases, and 10 bases lay between the germline ends. The CDR3 spans 14 residues. Germline V gene data show CDR1 as MNHNS and CDR2 as SASEGT. The CDR3 DNA is TGTGCCAGCAGTGAAGGGCTAGCGATCAATGAGCAGTTCTTC. It translates to CASSEGLAINEQFF.

The chain joins TRBV23-1 to TRBJ2-7; 9 bases map to TRBD2. TRBV23-1 falls under the ORF class, with uncertain function. The CDR3 has 13 residues. V was pared by 11 bases and J by 0 bases, with 5 bases of the junction left unmatched. CDR3 DNA sequence: TGCGCCCAAGGACTAGCGTTCTCCTACGAGCAGTACTTC. Residues: CAQGLAFSYEQYF.

The chain employs TRBV4-2 and TRBJ2-3; tentatively, D is TRBD2 (5 bases). The V end lost 0 bases, the J end lost 4 bases, and 14 bases lay between the germline ends. CDR1 and CDR2 from the germline V gene are LGHNA and YNFKEQ. The CDR3 has 16 amino acids. CDR3 nucleotides: TGTGCCAGCAGCCAAGAGAGGGTCCCCGGTTCAGATACGCAGTATTTT. Encoded protein: CASSQERVPGSDTQYF.

The genes are TRBV7-9 and TRBJ1-5; D is undetermined. Germline CDR1 SEHNR, CDR2 FQNEAQ (reference sequence). This CDR3 is built from 13 residues. V was trimmed by 4 bases and J by 2 bases, leaving 6 bases between them. The CDR3 loop is CASSSEGNQPQHF. CDR3 bases: TGTGCCAGCAGCTCTGAGGGCAATCAGCCCCAGCATTTT. The entire variable domain, with the rest obtained from reference TRBV7-9 and TRBJ1-5, is as follows: DTGVSQNPRHKITKRGQNVTFRCDPISEHNRLYWYRQTLGQGPEFLTYFQNEAQLEKSRLLSDRFSAERPKGSFSTLEIQRTEQGDSAMYLCASSSEGNQPQHFGDGTRLSIL.

The chain combines TRBV19 with TRBJ2-7; no reliable D call. Between the trimmed V and J ends, which lost 1 base and 2 bases, there was a span of 6 bases. The length of the CDR3 is 13 residues. Germline V gene sequence: CDR1 LNHDA, CDR2 SQIVND (reference sequence). The CDR3, as DNA: TGTGCCAGTAGTATAGGGCGGACCTACGAGCAGTACTTC. Its translation: CASSIGRTYEQYF.